The next 2 T cell receptor beta chains were all read from a single sample in a study of OX40 agonist ivuxolimab in advanced cancers. The assay was immunoSEQ multiplex PCR, and TCRdb's table has in-frame clones only and misses some. The sample has fewer than 45,000 clones, around nine tenths seen once. Sequencing was performed on CD4+ or CD8+ T cells sorted from blood, taken in a trial of the OX40 agonist ivuxolimab. These receptors were collected from an adult with an advanced solid tumor such as melanoma, head and neck, liver or kidney cancer.

This clone has a handful of counts. This rearrangement joins TRBV7-2 to TRBJ2-3; D is perhaps TRBD1 (5 bases). Germline CDR1 SGHTA, CDR2 FQGNSA. This CDR3 is 15 amino acids long. V gave up 5 bases and J gave up 0 bases, with 12 bases separating them. The CDR3 nucleotides are TGTGCCAGCAGCCCCCAAGGGGTTAGCACAGATACGCAGTATTTT. Translated, it gives CASSPQGVSTDTQYF.

The table lists this clone with a count of one. The rearrangement links TRBV18 to TRBJ2-7; 7 nucleotides align to TRBD1. The V gene end was trimmed by 3 bases and the J gene end by 3 bases; junction bases not matched to a gene: 8. Germline V CDR1 and CDR2: KGHSH, LQKENI. The CDR3 contains 15 residues. The CDR3 protein is CASSPQSTGFYEQYF. DNA of the CDR3: TGTGCCAGCTCACCGCAATCGACAGGGTTCTACGAGCAGTACTTC.